These 20 T cell receptor beta chains came from one sample sequenced in a study of blood T cell repertoires in COVID-19. Assay: immunoSEQ multiplex PCR; the TCRdb copy retains only in-frame clones and omits some. The sample has some 330,000 clones, around 86% seen once. The sample consisted of PBMCs or T cells enriched from blood (not recorded which). The receptor set was obtained from a woman aged 45-65 years who had recovered from COVID-19.

The chain employs TRBV30 and TRBJ1-2; D unclear. Germline V CDR1 and CDR2: GTSNPN, SVGIG (reference sequence). The CDR3 runs to 13 residues. V gave up 0 bases and J gave up 5 bases, with 10 bases separating them. In DNA, the CDR3 is TGTGCCTGGAGTGTACGGGAATCATATGGCTACACCTTC. Amino acids: CAWSVRESYGYTF.

This sequence joins TRBV11-2 and TRBJ1-4; D possibly corresponds to TRBD1 (5 bases). V dropped 2 bases and J dropped 5 bases, with 12 bases sitting between them. The CDR3 spans 15 residues. The germline V gene encodes CDR1 SGHAT and CDR2 FQNNGV. Written as DNA, the CDR3 is TGTGCCAGCAGCTTATCGGGGGTATGGAATGAAAAACTGTTTTTT. Its protein product is CASSLSGVWNEKLFF.

The chain recombines TRBV28 with TRBJ2-7; TRBD1 agrees at 7 bases. J gave up 2 bases and V 1 base, and 5 bases lay outside the gene matches. The CDR3 loop spans 15 amino acids. CDR1 and CDR2 from the germline V gene are MDHEN and SYDVKM. The DNA for the CDR3 is TGTGCCAGCAGTTTATTTCGGGACAGAGCCTACGAGCAGTACTTC. Translation gives CASSLFRDRAYEQYF.

The chain is built from TRBV7-2 and TRBJ1-3; perhaps TRBD1 as D (5 bases). The CDR3 is 18 amino acids. V lost 2 bases to trimming and J lost 2 bases, with 19 bases between them. Germline assignment: CDR1 SGHTA and CDR2 FQGNSA. The CDR3 DNA sequence: TGTGCCAGCAGCTTAAGGAAGGGCGGGACTTCGACTGGAAACACCATATATTTT. Protein: CASSLRKGGTSTGNTIYF.

V usage is TRBV3-1 (or the pseudogene TRBV3-2) and J usage is TRBJ1-1, with D uncertain. V lost 4 bases and J 6 bases, leaving 18 bases between the germline ends. CDR1 LGHDT and CDR2 YNNKEL come from the germline V gene (reference sequence). CDR3 length: 15 amino acids. CDR3 coding DNA: TGTGCCAGCAGCCCCTTCCCGGCTTCAGGCGCTGAAGCTTTCTTT. As protein: CASSPFPASGAEAFF.

Comments on this clone: Different DNA sequences within this sample yield the same CDR3. The chain links TRBV11-2 to TRBJ2-1; the D gene is possibly TRBD1 (5 bases). Germline lookup yields CDR1 SGHAT and CDR2 FQNNGV. The length of the CDR3 is 12 residues. The germline V and J ends were trimmed by 1 base and 8 bases, with 6 bases remaining between them. The CDR3 protein is CASSLGGDEQFF. CDR3 DNA sequence: TGTGCCAGCAGCTTAGGGGGCGATGAGCAGTTCTTC.

This chain connects TRBV19 to TRBJ1-4; no clear D. Germline V CDR1 and CDR2: LNHDA, SQIVND (reference sequence). The CDR3 length is 15 residues. The V gene lost 3 bases and the J gene lost 4 bases, with 12 bases spanning the gap. The CDR3 reads CASSISRVHNEKLFF. The CDR3 DNA reads TGTGCCAGTAGTATCAGCCGGGTCCATAATGAAAAACTGTTTTTT.

This clone was seen only a few times. J is TRBJ2-2 and V is TRBV11-1, with a weak D call TRBD2 (6 bases). V gave up 4 bases and J gave up 6 bases, with 15 bases separating them. In germline, CDR1 is SGHAT, CDR2 FQDESV (reference sequence). The CDR3 spans 15 residues. The CDR3 coding sequence is TGTGCCAGCAGCTCCCTTCCCGGAGGGGCCGGGGAGCTGTTTTTT. Its protein product is CASSSLPGGAGELFF.

The rearrangement links TRBV6-5 to TRBJ1-3, with D perhaps matching TRBD1 (5 bases). This CDR3 spans 15 amino acids. The V end was cut by 0 bases, the J end by 0 bases, with 6 bases between. The germline V gene has CDR1 MNHEY and CDR2 SVGAGI. The CDR3: CASSYSGDSGNTIYF. CDR3 DNA: TGTGCCAGCAGTTACTCAGGGGACTCTGGAAACACCATATATTTT.

The rearrangement uses TRBV10-3 and TRBJ2-7; possibly TRBD1 for D (6 bases). CDR1 is ENHRY, CDR2 SYGVKD, per germline. There are 14 residues in the CDR3. V lost 6 bases, J lost 0 bases, and 12 bases lay in between. In DNA, the CDR3 is TGTGCCATCAGCGACAGACAGGCCTCCTACGAGCAGTACTTC. This encodes CAISDRQASYEQYF.

There are many counts of this clone. This sequence joins TRBV2 and TRBJ1-2, with 10 positions matching TRBD1. CDR1 SNHLY and CDR2 FYNNEI come from the germline V gene. This CDR3 is 15 amino acids long. Germline trimming cut 5 bases from V and 10 bases from J; bases unmatched to any gene: 13. CDR3 amino acids: CASSKSRDRGPYYTF. CDR3 bases: TGTGCCAGCAGTAAAAGTAGGGACAGGGGACCTTACTACACCTTC.

The rearrangement uses TRBV6-5 and TRBJ2-7; 9 bases map to TRBD2. Germline-derived CDR1 and CDR2 are MNHEY and SVGAGI. The CDR3 contains 14 residues. Trimming removed 10 bases from V and 2 bases from J; junction bases left unmatched: 9. The CDR3 sequence: CAILAGVPTYEQYF. The DNA for the CDR3 is TGTGCCATATTAGCGGGAGTACCAACCTACGAGCAGTACTTC.

The chain combines TRBV11-3 with TRBJ1-1, with 8 bases fitting TRBD1. CDR1 and CDR2 from the germline V gene are SGHNT and YENEEA. The ends lost 5 bases at V and 6 bases at J; junction bases unmatched: 5. This CDR3 has 13 residues. The DNA of the CDR3 is TGTGCCAGCAGCCGGACAGGGAGTCCTGAAGCTTTCTTT. Translation gives CASSRTGSPEAFF.

The chain joins TRBV7-8 to TRBJ1-5, with 8 bases lining up with TRBD1. This CDR3 contains 14 residues. With V trimmed by 4 bases and J by 7 bases, 6 bases remained unmatched. The germline gives CDR1 SGHVS, CDR2 FQNEAQ. CDR3 nucleotides: TGTGCCAGCAGCTCTCAGGGGGCGAGGCAGCCCCAGCATTTT. It translates to CASSSQGARQPQHF.

This clone has a handful of counts. The chain has TRBV29-1 and TRBJ1-1; no clear D gene. The germline V and J ends were trimmed by 6 bases and 4 bases, with 12 bases remaining between them. The CDR3 is 12 residues long. The germline CDR1 and CDR2 sequences are SQVTM and ANQGSEA. DNA for the CDR3: TGCAGCGTGGTGCCAGGTGGCACTGAAGCTTTCTTT. Translation gives CSVVPGGTEAFF.

The gene calls are TRBV2 and TRBJ1-4, with D perhaps TRBD1 (6 bases). Germline loops: CDR1 SNHLY, CDR2 FYNNEI. V was pared by 8 bases and J by 8 bases, with 21 bases between. The CDR3 spans 15 residues. The CDR3 region has the DNA TGTGCCAGCCGAGGCCAGGGGCTAGAGAGGGAAAAACTGTTTTTT. Amino acid sequence: CASRGQGLEREKLFF.

V and J are TRBV5-1 and TRBJ1-2, with 7 bases lining up with TRBD1. Germline assignment: CDR1 SGHRS and CDR2 YFSETQ. V lost 0 bases and J lost 6; bases outside the gene matches: 2. The CDR3 consists of 13 residues. The chain's CDR3 is CASSLGQGHGYTF. For the CDR3, the DNA is TGCGCCAGCAGCTTGGGACAGGGACATGGCTACACCTTC. Together with reference TRBV5-1 and TRBJ1-2, the CDR3 gives the full variable domain: KAGVTQTPRYLIKTRGQQVTLSCSPISGHRSVSWYQQTPGQGLQFLFEYFSETQRNKGNFPGRFSGRQFSNSRSEMNVSTLELGDSALYLCASSLGQGHGYTFGSGTRLTVV.

The rearrangement uses TRBV5-1 and TRBJ1-1; D is possibly TRBD1 (5 bases). Germline CDR1 SGHRS, CDR2 YFSETQ. The CDR3 is made up of 15 amino acids. Between the trimmed V and J ends, which lost 3 bases and 3 bases, there was a span of 15 bases. The CDR3, as DNA: TGCGCCAGCAGCTACCGGGCCGGGGGGGACACTGAAGCTTTCTTT. It encodes CASSYRAGGDTEAFF.

The chain recombines TRBV2 with TRBJ2-7, with D maybe TRBD2 (5 bases). V was clipped by 4 bases and J by 7 bases, with 14 bases between them. Germline assignment: CDR1 SNHLY and CDR2 FYNNEI. The CDR3 sequence is 13 residues long. CDR3 DNA: TGTGCCAGCAGTGTAGGACTCCGCGGAGAGCAGTACTTC. Protein product: CASSVGLRGEQYF.

The chain recombines TRBV4-1 with TRBJ1-3; 9 positions agree with TRBD1. There are 21 residues in the CDR3. After removal of 0 bases from V and 0 bases from J, the junction contained 15 bases not matched to a gene. Germline loops: CDR1 MGHRA, CDR2 YSYEKL. The CDR3 bases are TGCGCCAGCAGCCAAGAGACAGGGGGTTTCCTAAGTGTACTCTCTGGAAACACCATATATTTT. Its protein is CASSQETGGFLSVLSGNTIYF.